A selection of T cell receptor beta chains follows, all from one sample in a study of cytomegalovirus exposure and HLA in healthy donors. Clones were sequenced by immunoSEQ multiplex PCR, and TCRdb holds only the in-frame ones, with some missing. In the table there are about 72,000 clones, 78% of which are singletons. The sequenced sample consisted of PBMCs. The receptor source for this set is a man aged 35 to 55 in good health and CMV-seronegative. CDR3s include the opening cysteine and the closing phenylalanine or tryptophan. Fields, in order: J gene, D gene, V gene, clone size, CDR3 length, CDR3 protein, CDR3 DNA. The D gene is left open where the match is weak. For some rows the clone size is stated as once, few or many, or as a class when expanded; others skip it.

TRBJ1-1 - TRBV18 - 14 CASSPSGTNTEAFF TGTGCCAGCTCACCATCAGGAACGAACACTGAAGCTTTCTTT
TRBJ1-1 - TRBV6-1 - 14 CASSEDWGVIEAFF TGTGCCAGCAGTGAAGATTGGGGCGTGATTGAAGCTTTCTTT
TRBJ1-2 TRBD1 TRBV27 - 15 CASSSTGTGDYGYTF TGTGCCAGCAGTTCGACTGGGACAGGGGACTATGGCTACACCTTC
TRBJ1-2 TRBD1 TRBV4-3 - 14 CASSRGQGEYGYTF TGCGCCAGCAGCCGGGGACAGGGGGAGTATGGCTACACCTTC
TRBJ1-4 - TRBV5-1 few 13 CASSPTPREKLFF TGCGCCAGCAGCCCTACGCCCCGCGAAAAACTGTTTTTT
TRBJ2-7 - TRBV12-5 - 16 CASGLVVPTVSYEQYF TGTGCTAGTGGTTTGGTAGTTCCGACAGTCTCCTACGAGCAGTACTTC
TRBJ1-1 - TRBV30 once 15 CAWVPYRAGNAEAFF TGTGCCTGGGTCCCTTACAGGGCTGGGAACGCTGAAGCTTTCTTT
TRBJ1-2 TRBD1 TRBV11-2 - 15 CASSLRGTGTGRYTF TGTGCCAGCAGCTTAAGGGGGACAGGCACGGGGCGCTACACCTTC
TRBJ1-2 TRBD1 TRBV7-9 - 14 CASSLDRASGGYTF TGTGCCAGCAGCCTAGACAGGGCTTCCGGTGGCTACACCTTC
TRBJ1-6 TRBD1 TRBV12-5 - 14 CASGLETGISPLHF TGTGCTAGTGGTTTGGAGACAGGGATCTCACCCCTCCACTTT
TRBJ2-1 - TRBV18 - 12 CASSSINSEQFF TGTGCCAGCTCATCTATTAACAGTGAGCAGTTCTTC
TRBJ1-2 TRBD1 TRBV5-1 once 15 CASSLGRQGGDGYTF TGCGCCAGCAGCTTGGGAAGACAGGGGGGTGATGGCTACACCTTC
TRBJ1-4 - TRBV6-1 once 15 CASRTSGNRPEKLFF TGTGCCAGCAGGACCTCAGGGAATCGTCCCGAAAAACTGTTTTTT
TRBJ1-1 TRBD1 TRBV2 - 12 CASTQDRGEAFF TGTGCCAGCACCCAGGACAGGGGTGAAGCTTTCTTT
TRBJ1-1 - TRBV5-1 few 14 CASSLAPVNTEAFF TGCGCCAGCAGCTTGGCTCCAGTGAACACTGAAGCTTTCTTT
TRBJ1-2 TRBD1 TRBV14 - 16 CASSQAGGLRDYGYTF TGTGCCAGCAGCCAAGCAGGGGGCCTCAGGGACTATGGCTACACCTTC
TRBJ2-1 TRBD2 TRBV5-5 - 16 CASSIGLAGSYNEQFF TGTGCCAGCAGCATTGGACTAGCGGGCTCCTACAATGAGCAGTTCTTC
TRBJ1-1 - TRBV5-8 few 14 CASSLGGVNTEAFF TGTGCCAGCAGCTTGGGAGGAGTGAACACTGAAGCTTTCTTT
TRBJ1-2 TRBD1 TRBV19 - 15 CASSIVQGAHYGYTF TGTGCCAGTAGTATCGTACAGGGGGCCCACTATGGCTACACCTTC
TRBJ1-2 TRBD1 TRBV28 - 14 CATMKDRGLYGYTF TGTGCCACTATGAAGGACAGGGGCCTCTATGGCTACACCTTC
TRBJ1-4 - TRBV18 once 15 CASSPPVLLREKLFF TGTGCCAGCTCACCACCGGTTCTTCTGCGTGAAAAACTGTTTTTT
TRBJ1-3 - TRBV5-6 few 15 CASSLIGISGNTIYF TGTGCCAGCAGCTTAATCGGGATTTCTGGAAACACCATATATTTT